Here is one T cell receptor (beta chain) with its context. As yet, its antigen is unknown. These data belong to a study of shared clonotypes between healthy human individuals. Across the study: CD4 naive cells filled three plates per donor, CD4 memory three, CD8 naive two and CD8 memory one.

Trimming left V 7 bases short and J 2 bases short, with 12 bases between. The germline V gene has CDR1 SGHDT and CDR2 YYEEEE. This CDR3 is 13 amino acids long. Repertoires were generated with immunoSEQ multiplex PCR, while TCRdb's copy carries only in-frame clones and drops some. The sample contains 650,000 to 800,000 clones, roughly 72% of which appear only once. Study-level results: Specimens sampled were limited to blood, with tissue repertoires likely differing. At large depth, rarefaction still showed sorted-subset sequencing to be incomplete.

The receptor was isolated from a woman in her 30s in good health. V is TRBV5-6 and J is TRBJ1-2; D remains ambiguous. Material: memory CD4+ T cells sorted from blood. Subset defined: CD45RA-negative fraction. The CDR3 loop reads CASSPGQNYGYTF. In DNA form, the CDR3 reads TGTGCCAGCTCGCCGGGCCAGAACTATGGCTACACCTTC.